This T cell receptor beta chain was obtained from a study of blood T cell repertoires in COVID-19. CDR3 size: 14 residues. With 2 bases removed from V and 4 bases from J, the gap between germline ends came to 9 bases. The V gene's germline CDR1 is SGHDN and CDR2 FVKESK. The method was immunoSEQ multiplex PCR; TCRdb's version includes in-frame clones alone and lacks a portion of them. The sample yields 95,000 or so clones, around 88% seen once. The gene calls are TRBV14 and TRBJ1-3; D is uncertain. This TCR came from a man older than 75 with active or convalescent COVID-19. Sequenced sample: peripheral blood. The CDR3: CASSQLFVGNTIYF. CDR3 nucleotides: TGTGCCAGCAGCCAACTATTTGTAGGAAACACCATATATTTT.